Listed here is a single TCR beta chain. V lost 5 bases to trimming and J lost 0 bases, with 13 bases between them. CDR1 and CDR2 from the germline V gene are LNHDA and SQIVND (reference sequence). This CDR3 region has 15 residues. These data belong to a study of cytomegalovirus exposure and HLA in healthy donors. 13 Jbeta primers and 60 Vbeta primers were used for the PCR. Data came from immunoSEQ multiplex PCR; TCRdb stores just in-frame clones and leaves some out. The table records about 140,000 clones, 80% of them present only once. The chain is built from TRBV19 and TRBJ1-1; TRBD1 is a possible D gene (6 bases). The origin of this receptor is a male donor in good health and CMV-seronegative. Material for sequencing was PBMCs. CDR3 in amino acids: CASSVNRVLNTEAFF. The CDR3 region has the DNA TGTGCCAGTAGTGTTAACAGGGTCTTGAACACTGAAGCTTTCTTT.